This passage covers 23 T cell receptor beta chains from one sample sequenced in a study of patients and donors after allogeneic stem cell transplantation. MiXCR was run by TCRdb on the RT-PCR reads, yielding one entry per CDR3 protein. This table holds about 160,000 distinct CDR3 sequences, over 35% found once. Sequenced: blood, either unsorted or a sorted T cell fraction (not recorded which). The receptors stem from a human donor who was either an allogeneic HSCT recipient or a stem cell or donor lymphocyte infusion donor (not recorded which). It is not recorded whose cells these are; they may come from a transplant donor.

The DNA for the CDR3 is TGCAGCGTCTGGGGGGAATACAATGAGCAGTTCTTC. Translating it yields CSVWGEYNEQFF. The chain links TRBV29-1 to TRBJ2-1; a possible D gene is TRBD2 (6 bases). The length of the CDR3 is 12 residues. Between the trimmed V and J ends, which lost 6 bases and 4 bases, there was a span of 10 bases. The germline V gene encodes CDR1 SQVTM and CDR2 ANQGSEA.

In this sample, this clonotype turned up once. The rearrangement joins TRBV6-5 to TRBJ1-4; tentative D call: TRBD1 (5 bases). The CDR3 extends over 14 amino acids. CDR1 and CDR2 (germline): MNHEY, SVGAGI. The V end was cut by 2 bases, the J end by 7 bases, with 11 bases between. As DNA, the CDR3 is TGTGCCAGCAGTTACCGACAGCAGGGTGAAAAACTGTTTTTT. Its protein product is CASSYRQQGEKLFF.

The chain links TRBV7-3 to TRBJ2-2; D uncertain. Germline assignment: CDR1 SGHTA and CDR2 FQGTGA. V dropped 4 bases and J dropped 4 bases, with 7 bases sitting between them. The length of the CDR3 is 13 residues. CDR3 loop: CASSSHFTGELFF. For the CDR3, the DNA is TGTGCCAGCAGCTCTCATTTCACCGGGGAGCTGTTTTTT. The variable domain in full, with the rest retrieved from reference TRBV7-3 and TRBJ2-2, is GAGVSQTPSNKVTEKGKYVELRCDPISGHTALYWYRQSLGQGPEFLIYFQGTGAADDSGLPNDRFFAVRPEGSVSTLKIQRTERGDSAVYLCASSSHFTGELFFGEGSRLTVL.

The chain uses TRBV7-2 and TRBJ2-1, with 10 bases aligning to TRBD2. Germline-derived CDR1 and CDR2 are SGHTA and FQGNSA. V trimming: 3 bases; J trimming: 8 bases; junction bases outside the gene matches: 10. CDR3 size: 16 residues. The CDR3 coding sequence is TGTGCCAGCAGCTTTACTAGCGGGGCCTATGTGCATGAGCAGTTCTTC. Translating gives CASSFTSGAYVHEQFF.

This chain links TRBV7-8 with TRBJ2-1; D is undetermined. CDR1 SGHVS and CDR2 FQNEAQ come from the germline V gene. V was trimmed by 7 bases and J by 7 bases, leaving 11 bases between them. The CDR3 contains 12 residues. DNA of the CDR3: TGTGCCAGCACCCGCGACCGAAATGAGCAGTTCTTC. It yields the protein CASTRDRNEQFF.

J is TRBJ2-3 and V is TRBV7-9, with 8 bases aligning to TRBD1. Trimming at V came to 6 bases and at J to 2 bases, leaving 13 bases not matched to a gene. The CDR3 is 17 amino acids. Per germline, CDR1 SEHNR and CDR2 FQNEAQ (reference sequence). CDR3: CASSSGPGTGPTDTQYF. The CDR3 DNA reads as TGTGCCAGCAGTTCCGGTCCCGGGACAGGTCCCACAGATACGCAGTATTTT.

The CDR3 region is CSARVTGTGTGYTF. The CDR3 DNA reads TGCAGTGCTAGAGTTACCGGGACAGGGACCGGCTACACCTTC. The chain carries TRBV20-1 and TRBJ1-2; 9 nucleotides align to TRBD1. V dropped 1 base and J dropped 8; count of bases not matched to a gene: 8. Per the germline V gene, CDR1 is DFQATT and CDR2 is SNEGSKA (reference sequence). The CDR3 contains 14 residues.

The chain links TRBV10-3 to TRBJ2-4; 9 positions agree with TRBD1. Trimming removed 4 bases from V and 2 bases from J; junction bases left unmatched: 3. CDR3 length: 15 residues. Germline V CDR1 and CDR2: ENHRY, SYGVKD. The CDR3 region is CAISGTGDSKNIQYF. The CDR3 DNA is TGTGCCATCAGTGGGACAGGGGATTCCAAAAACATTCAGTACTTC.

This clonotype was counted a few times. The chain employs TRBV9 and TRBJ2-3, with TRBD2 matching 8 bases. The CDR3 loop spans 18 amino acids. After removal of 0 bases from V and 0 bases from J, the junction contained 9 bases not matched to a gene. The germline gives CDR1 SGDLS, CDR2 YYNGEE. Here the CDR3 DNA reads TGTGCCAGCAGCGTAGCAGCGGGGGCTTCCCCTAGCACAGATACGCAGTATTTT. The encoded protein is CASSVAAGASPSTDTQYF.

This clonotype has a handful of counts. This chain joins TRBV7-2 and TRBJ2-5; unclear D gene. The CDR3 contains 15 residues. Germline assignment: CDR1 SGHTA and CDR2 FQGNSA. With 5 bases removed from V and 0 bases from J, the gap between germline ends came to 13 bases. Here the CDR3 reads CASSRRMRNQETQYF. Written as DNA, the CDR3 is TGTGCCAGCAGCCGACGGATGAGGAACCAAGAGACCCAGTACTTC.

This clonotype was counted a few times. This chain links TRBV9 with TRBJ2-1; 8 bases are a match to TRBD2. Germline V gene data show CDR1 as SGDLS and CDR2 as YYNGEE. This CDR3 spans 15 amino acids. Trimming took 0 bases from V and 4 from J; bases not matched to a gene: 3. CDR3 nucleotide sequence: TGTGCCAGCAGCGTAGGCCAGCGGGGGTACAATGAGCAGTTCTTC. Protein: CASSVGQRGYNEQFF.

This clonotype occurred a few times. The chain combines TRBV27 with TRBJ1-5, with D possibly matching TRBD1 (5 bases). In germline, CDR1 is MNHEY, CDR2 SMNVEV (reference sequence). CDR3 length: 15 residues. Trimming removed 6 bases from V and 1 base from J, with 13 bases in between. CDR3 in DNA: TGTGCCAGCAGCCTGGGACCGATGAGCAATCAGCCCCAGCATTTT. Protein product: CASSLGPMSNQPQHF.

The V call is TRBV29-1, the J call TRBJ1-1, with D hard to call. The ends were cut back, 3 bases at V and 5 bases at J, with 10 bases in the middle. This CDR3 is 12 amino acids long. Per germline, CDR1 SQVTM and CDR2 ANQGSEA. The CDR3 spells CSVDAGPTEAFF. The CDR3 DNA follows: TGCAGCGTTGATGCCGGCCCGACTGAAGCTTTCTTT.

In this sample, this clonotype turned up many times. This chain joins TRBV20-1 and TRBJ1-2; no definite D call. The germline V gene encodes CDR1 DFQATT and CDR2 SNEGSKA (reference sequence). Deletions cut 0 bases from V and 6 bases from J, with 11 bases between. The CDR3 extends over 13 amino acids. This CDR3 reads CSARDKTLNGYTF. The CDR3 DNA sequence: TGCAGTGCTAGAGATAAAACACTGAATGGCTACACCTTC.

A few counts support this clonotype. CDR3 sequence: CAVDLYEQYF. The DNA of the CDR3 is TGTGCCGTGGACCTTTACGAGCAGTACTTC. The chain recombines TRBV5-8 with TRBJ2-7; D gene ambiguous. CDR1 and CDR2 (germline): SGHTS, YDEGEE. The V end lost 10 bases, the J end lost 4 bases, and 9 bases lay between the germline ends. The CDR3 totals 10 residues.

The CDR3 is CASSLVAGADTQYF. Written as DNA, the CDR3 is TGTGCCAGCAGTTTAGTGGCGGGGGCAGATACGCAGTATTTT. This chain links TRBV27 with TRBJ2-3, with TRBD2 identical over 7 bases. Trimming took 2 bases from V and 4 from J; bases not matched to a gene: 3. The germline CDR1 and CDR2 sequences are MNHEY and SMNVEV (reference sequence). The CDR3 totals 14 residues.

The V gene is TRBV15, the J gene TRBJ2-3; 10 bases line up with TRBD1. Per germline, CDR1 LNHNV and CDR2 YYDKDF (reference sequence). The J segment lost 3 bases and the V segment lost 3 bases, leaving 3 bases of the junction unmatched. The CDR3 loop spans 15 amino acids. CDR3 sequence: CATSSRDRGTDTQYF. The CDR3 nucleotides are TGTGCCACCAGCAGCCGGGACAGGGGAACAGATACGCAGTATTTT.

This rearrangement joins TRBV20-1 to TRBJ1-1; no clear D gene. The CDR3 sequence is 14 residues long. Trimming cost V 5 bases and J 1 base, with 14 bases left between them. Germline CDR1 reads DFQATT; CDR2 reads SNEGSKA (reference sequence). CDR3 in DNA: TGCAGTGCTGGTTCAGGCACCTCGAACACTGAAGCTTTCTTT. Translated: CSAGSGTSNTEAFF.

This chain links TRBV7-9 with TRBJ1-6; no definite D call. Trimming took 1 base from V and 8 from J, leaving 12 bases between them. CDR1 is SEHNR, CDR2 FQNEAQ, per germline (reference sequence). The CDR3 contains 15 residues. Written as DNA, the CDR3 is TGTGCCAGCAGCTTAGGCTTCCCTCAGGATTCACCCCTCCACTTT. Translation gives CASSLGFPQDSPLHF.

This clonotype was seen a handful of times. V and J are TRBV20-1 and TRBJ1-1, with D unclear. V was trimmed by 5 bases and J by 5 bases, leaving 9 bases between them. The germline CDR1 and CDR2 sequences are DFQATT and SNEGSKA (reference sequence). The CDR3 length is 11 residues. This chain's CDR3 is CSAGRGTEAFF. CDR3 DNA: TGCAGTGCTGGGCGAGGAACTGAAGCTTTCTTT.

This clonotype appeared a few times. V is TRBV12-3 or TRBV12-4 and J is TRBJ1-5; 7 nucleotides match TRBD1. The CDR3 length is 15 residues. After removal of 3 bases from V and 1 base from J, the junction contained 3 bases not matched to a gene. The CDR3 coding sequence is TGTGCCAGCAGTTTTATACAGGGGAGCAATCAGCCCCAGCATTTT. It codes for CASSFIQGSNQPQHF.

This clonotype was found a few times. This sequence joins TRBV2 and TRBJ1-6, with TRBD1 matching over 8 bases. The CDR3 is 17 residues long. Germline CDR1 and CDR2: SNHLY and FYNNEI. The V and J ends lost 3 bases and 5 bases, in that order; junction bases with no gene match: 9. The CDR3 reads CASSDHSQGVDNSPLHF. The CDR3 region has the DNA TGTGCCAGCAGTGACCACTCACAGGGGGTGGATAATTCACCCCTCCACTTT.

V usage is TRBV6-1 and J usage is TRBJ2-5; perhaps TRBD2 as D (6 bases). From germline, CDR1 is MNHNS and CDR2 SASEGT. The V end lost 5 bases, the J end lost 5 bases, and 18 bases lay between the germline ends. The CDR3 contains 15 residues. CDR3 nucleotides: TGTGCCAGCAGTCTGGACACCCAGGCGGGGGAGACCCAGTACTTC. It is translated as CASSLDTQAGETQYF.